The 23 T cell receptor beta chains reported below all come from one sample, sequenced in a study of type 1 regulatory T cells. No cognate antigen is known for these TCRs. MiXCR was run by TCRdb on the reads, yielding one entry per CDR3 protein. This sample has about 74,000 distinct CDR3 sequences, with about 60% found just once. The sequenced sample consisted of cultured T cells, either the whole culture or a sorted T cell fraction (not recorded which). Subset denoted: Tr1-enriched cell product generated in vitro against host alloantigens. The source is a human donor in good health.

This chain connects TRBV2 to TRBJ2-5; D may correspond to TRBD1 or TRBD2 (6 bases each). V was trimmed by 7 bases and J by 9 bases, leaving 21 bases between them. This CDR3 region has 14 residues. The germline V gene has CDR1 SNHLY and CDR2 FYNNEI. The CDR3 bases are TGTGCCAGCACCCGGGGGCAGGGTGGGCAGGCCCAGTACTTC. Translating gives CASTRGQGGQAQYF.

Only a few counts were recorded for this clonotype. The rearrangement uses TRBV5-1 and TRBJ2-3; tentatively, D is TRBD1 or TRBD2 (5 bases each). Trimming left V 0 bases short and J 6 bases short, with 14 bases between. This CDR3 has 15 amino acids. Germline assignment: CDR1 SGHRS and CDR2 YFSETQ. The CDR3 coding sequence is TGCGCCAGCAGCTTGGACGGGCGGTGGGGGGATACGCAGTATTTT. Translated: CASSLDGRWGDTQYF.

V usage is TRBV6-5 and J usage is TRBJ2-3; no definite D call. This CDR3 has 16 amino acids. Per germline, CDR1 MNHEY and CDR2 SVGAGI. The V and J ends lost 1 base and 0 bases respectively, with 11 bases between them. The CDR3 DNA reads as TGTGCCAGCAGTTACTTCGGAGCAGCTAGCACAGATACGCAGTATTTT. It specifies CASSYFGAASTDTQYF.

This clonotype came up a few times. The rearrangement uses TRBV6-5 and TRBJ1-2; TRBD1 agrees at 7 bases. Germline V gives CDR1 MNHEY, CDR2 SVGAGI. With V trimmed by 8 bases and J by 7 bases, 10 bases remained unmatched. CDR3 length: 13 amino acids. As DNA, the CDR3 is TGTGCCAGCCGTACAGGGGACGGTTCTGGCTACACCTTC. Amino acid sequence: CASRTGDGSGYTF.

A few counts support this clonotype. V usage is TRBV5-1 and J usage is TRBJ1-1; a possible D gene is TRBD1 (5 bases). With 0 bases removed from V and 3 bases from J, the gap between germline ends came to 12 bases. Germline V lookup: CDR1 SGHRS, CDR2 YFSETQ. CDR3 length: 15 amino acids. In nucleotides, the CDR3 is TGCGCCAGCAGCTTGGCCCAGGGTGGGTACACTGAAGCTTTCTTT. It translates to CASSLAQGGYTEAFF.

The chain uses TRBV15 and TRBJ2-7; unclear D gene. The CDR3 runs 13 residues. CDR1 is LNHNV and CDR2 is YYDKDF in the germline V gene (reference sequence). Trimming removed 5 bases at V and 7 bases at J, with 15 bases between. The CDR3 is CATSFGSKREQYF. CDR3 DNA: TGTGCCACCAGCTTCGGGTCGAAAAGGGAGCAGTACTTC.

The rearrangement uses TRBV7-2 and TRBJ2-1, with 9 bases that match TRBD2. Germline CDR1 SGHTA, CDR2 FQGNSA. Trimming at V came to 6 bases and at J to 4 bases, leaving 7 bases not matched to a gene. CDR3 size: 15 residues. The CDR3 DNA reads TGTGCCAGCAGTGAGCCGGGACTAGCTTACAATGAGCAGTTCTTC. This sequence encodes CASSEPGLAYNEQFF.

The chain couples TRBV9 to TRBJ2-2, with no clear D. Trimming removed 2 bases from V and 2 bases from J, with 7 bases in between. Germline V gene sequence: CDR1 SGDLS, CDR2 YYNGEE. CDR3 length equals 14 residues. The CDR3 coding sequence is TGTGCCAGCAGCGTCTACTCCAACACCGGGGAGCTGTTTTTT. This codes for CASSVYSNTGELFF.

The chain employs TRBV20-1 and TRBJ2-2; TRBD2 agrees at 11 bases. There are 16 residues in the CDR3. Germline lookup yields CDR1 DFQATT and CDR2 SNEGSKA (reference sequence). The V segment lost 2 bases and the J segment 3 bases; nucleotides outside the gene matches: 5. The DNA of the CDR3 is TGCAGTGCTAGACCCACTAGCGGGAGTGACACCGGGGAGCTGTTTTTT. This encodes CSARPTSGSDTGELFF.

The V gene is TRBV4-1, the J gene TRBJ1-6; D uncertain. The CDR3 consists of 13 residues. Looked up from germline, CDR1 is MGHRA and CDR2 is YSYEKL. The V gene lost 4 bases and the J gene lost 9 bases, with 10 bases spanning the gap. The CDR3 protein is CASSRVTGSPLHF. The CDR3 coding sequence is TGCGCCAGCAGCCGGGTCACGGGTTCACCCCTCCACTTT.

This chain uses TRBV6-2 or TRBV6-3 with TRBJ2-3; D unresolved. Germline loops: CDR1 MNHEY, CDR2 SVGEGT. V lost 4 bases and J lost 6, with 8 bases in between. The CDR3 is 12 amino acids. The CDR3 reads CASSSNGDTQYF. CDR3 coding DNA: TGTGCCAGCAGTTCGAACGGGGATACGCAGTATTTT.

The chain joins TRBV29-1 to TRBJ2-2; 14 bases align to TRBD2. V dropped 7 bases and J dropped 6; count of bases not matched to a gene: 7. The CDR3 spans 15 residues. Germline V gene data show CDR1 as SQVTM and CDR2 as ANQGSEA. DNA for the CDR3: TGCAGCGCTGGGAGACTAGCGGGAGGGGCCGGGGAGCTGTTTTTT. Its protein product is CSAGRLAGGAGELFF.

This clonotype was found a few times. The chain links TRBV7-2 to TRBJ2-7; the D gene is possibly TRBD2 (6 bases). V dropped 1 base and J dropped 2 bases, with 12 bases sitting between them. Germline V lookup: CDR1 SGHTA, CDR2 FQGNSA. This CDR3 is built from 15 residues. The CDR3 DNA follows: TGTGCCAGCAGCTTAGTTGTCGGGGGACCCTACGAGCAGTACTTC. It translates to CASSLVVGGPYEQYF.

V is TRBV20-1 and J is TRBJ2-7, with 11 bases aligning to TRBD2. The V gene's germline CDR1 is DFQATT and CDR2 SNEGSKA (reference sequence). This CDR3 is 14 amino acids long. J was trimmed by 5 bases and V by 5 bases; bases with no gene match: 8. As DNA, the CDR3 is TGCAGTGCTTCCACTAGCGGGAGAGGAGACGAGCAGTACTTC. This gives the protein CSASTSGRGDEQYF.

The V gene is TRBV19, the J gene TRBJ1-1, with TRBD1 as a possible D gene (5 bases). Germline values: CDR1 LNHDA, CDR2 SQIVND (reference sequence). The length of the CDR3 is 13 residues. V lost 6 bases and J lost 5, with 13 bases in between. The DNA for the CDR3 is TGTGCCAGTAGGGGGGGAAAATCGACTGAAGCTTTCTTT. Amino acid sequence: CASRGGKSTEAFF. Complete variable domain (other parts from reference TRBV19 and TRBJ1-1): DGGITQSPKYLFRKEGQNVTLSCEQNLNHDAMYWYRQDPGQGLRLIYYSQIVNDFQKGDIAEGYSVSREKKESFPLTVTSAQKNPTAFYLCASRGGKSTEAFFGQGTRLTVV.

CDR3 sequence: CASSQEGWDRAPVRGYTF. The CDR3 DNA reads as TGCGCCAGCAGCCAAGAGGGTTGGGACAGGGCCCCCGTTCGCGGCTACACCTTC. The V gene is TRBV4-1, the J gene TRBJ1-2; 9 bases agree with TRBD1. CDR3 size: 18 residues. The germline gives CDR1 MGHRA, CDR2 YSYEKL. The ends lost 0 bases at V and 8 bases at J; junction bases unmatched: 16.

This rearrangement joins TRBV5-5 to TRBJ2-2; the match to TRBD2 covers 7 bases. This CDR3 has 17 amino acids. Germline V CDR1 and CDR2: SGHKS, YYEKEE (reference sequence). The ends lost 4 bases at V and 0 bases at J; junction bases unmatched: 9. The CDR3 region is CASSRLAVLSNTGELFF. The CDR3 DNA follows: TGTGCCAGCAGCCGACTAGCCGTTCTTTCGAACACCGGGGAGCTGTTTTTT.

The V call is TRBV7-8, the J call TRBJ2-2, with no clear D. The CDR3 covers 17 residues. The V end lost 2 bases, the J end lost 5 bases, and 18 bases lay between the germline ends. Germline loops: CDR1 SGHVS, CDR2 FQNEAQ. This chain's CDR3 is CASSLFRGRFGTGELFF. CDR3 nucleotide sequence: TGTGCCAGCAGCTTATTTCGTGGGCGATTTGGGACCGGGGAGCTGTTTTTT. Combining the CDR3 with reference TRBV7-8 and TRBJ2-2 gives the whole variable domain GAGVSQSPRYKVAKRGQDVALRCDPISGHVSLFWYQQALGQGPEFLTYFQNEAQLDKSGLPSDRFFAERPEGSVSTLKIQRTQQEDSAVYLCASSLFRGRFGTGELFFGEGSRLTVL.

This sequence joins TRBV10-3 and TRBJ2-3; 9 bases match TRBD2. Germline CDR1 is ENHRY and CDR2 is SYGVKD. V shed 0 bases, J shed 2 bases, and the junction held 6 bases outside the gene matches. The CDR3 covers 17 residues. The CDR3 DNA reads TGTGCCATCAGTGAGTCATCCCTAGCGGGGAACACAGATACGCAGTATTTT. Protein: CAISESSLAGNTDTQYF.

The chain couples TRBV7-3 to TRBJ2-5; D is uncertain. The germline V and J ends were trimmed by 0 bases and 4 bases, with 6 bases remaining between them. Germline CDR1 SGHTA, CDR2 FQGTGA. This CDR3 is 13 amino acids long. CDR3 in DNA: TGTGCCAGCAGCTTAACAAACAGAGAGACCCAGTACTTC. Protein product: CASSLTNRETQYF.

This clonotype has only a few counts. The CDR3 reads CTSSHVSGRAHNEQFF. CDR3 sequence (DNA): TGCACCAGCAGCCACGTTAGCGGGAGGGCCCACAATGAGCAGTTCTTC. J is TRBJ2-1 and V is TRBV1; no DNA check was done on the table's D call, TRBD2. TRBV1 is a pseudogene segment. The CDR3 contains 16 residues.

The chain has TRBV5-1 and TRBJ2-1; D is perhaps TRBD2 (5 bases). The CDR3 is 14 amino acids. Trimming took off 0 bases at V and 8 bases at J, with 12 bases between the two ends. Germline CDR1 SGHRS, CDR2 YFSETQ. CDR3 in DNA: TGCGCCAGCAGCTTGGCCCGGACTCTGGATGAGCAGTTCTTC. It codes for CASSLARTLDEQFF.

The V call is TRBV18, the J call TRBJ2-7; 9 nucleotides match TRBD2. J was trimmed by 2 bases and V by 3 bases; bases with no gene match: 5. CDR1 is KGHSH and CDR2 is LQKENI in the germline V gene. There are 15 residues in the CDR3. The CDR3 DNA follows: TGTGCCAGCTCACCCTATAGCGGGAGCCCCTACGAGCAGTACTTC. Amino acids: CASSPYSGSPYEQYF. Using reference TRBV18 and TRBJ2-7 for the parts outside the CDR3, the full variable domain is NAGVMQNPRHLVRRRGQEARLRCSPMKGHSHVYWYRQLPEEGLKFMVYLQKENIIDESGMPKERFSAEFPKEGPSILRIQQVVRGDSAAYFCASSPYSGSPYEQYFGPGTRLTVT.